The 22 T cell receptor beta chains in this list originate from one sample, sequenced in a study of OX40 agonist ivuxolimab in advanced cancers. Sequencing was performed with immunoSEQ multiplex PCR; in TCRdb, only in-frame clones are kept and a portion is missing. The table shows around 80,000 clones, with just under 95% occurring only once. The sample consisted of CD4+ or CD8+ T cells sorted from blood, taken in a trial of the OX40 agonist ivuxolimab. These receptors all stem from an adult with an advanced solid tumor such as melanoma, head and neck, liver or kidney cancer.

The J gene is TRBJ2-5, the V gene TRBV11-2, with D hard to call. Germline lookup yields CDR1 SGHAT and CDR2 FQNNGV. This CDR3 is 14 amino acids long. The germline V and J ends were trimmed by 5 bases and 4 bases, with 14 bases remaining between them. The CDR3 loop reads CASSPRPTGETQYF. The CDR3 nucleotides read TGTGCCAGCAGCCCGCGGCCCACGGGAGAGACCCAGTACTTC.

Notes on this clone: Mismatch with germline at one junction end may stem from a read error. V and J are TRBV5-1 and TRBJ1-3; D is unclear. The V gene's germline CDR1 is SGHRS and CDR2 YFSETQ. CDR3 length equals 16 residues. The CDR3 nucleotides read TGCGCCGGCAGCTTGACGGTTCTGGGGTCTGGAAACACCATATATTTT. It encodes CAGSLTVLGSGNTIYF.

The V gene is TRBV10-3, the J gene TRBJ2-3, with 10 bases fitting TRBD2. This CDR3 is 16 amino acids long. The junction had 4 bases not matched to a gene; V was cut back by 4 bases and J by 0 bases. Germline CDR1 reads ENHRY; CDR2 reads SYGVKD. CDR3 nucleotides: TGTGCCATCAGTGTCTTGACTAGCGGGAGCACAGATACGCAGTATTTT. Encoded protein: CAISVLTSGSTDTQYF.

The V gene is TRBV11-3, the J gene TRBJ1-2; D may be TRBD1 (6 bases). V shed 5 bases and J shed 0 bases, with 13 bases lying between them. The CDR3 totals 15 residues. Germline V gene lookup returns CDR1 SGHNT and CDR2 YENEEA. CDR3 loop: CASSGGTSTNYGYTF. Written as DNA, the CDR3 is TGTGCCAGCAGCGGAGGGACATCTACTAACTATGGCTACACCTTC. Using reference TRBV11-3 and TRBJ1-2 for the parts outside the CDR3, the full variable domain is EAGVVQSPRYKIIEKKQPVAFWCNPISGHNTLYWYLQNLGQGPELLIRYENEEAVDDSQLPKDRFSAERLKGVDSTLKIQPAELGDSAVYLCASSGGTSTNYGYTFGSGTRLTVV.

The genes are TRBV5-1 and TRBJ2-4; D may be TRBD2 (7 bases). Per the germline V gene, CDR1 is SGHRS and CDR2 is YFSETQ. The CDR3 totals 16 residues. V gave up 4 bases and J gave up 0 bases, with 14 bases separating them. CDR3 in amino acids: CASSIGLGGAKNIQYF. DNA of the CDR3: TGCGCCAGCAGCATTGGACTAGGGGGAGCCAAAAACATTCAGTACTTC.

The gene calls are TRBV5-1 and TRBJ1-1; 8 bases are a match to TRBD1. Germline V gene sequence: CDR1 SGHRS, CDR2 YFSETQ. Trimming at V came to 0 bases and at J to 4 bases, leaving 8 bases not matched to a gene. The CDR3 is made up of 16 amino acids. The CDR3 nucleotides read TGCGCCAGCAGCTTGGGGGTTTTGGACAGGGCCACTGAAGCTTTCTTT. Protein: CASSLGVLDRATEAFF. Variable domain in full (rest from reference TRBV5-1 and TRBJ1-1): KAGVTQTPRYLIKTRGQQVTLSCSPISGHRSVSWYQQTPGQGLQFLFEYFSETQRNKGNFPGRFSGRQFSNSRSEMNVSTLELGDSALYLCASSLGVLDRATEAFFGQGTRLTVV.

The CDR3 reads CASRMGAGYEQYF. The CDR3, as DNA: TGTGCCAGCAGGATGGGGGCCGGGTACGAGCAGTACTTC. The chain employs TRBV27 and TRBJ2-7; D may be TRBD1 (6 bases). The CDR3 totals 13 residues. Trimming took off 6 bases at V and 4 bases at J, with 13 bases between the two ends. Per the germline V gene, CDR1 is MNHEY and CDR2 is SMNVEV (reference sequence).

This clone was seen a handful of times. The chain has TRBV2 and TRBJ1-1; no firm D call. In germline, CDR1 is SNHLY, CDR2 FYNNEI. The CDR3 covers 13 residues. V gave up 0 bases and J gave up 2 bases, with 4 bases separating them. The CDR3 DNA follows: TGTGCCAGCAGTGAAGCGTATAACACTGAAGCTTTCTTT. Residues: CASSEAYNTEAFF. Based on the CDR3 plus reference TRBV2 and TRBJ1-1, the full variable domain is EPEVTQTPSHQVTQMGQEVILRCVPISNHLYFYWYRQILGQKVEFLVSFYNNEISEKSEIFDDQFSVERPDGSNFTLKIRSTKLEDSAMYFCASSEAYNTEAFFGQGTRLTVV.

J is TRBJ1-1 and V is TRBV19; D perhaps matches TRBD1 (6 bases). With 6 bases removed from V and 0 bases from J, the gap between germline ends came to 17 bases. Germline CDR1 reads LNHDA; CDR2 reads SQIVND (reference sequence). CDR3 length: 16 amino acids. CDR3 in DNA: TGTGCCAGTAGAGGTCGGGGGGCAGGGATGAACACTGAAGCTTTCTTT. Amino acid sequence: CASRGRGAGMNTEAFF.

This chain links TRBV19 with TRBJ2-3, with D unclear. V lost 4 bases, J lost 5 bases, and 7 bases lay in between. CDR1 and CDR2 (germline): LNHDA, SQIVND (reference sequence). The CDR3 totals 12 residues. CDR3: CASSSGVDTQYF. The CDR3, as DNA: TGTGCCAGTAGTAGTGGAGTAGATACGCAGTATTTT.

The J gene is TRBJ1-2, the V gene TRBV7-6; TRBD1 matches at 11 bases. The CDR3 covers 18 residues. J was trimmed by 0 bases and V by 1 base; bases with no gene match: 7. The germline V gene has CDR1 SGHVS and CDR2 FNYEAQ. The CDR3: CASSLVLGQGASNYGYTF. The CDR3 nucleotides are TGTGCCAGCAGCTTAGTGCTAGGACAGGGGGCTTCTAACTATGGCTACACCTTC.

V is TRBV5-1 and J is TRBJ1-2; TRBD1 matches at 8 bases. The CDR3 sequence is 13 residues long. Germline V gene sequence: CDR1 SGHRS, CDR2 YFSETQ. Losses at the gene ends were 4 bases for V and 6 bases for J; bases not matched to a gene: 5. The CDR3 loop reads CASSQDRGNGYTF. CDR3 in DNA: TGCGCCAGCAGCCAAGACAGGGGAAATGGCTACACCTTC.

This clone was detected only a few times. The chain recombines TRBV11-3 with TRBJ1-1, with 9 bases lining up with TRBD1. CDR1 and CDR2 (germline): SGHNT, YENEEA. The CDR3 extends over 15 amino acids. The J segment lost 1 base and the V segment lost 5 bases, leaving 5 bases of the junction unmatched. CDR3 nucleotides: TGTGCCAGCAGCACCGGGGACAGGGAGAACACTGAAGCTTTCTTT. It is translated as CASSTGDRENTEAFF.

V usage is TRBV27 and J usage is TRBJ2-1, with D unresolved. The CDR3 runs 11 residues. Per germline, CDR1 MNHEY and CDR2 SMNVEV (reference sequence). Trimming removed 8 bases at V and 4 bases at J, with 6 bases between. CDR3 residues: CASGQYNEQFF. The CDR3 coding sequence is TGTGCCAGCGGCCAATACAATGAGCAGTTCTTC.

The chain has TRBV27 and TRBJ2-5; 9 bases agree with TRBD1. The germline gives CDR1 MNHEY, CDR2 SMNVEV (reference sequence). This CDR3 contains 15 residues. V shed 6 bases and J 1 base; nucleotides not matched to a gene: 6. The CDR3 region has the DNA TGTGCCAGCAGGGGGGGACAGGGTCCCCAAGAGACCCAGTACTTC. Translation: CASRGGQGPQETQYF.

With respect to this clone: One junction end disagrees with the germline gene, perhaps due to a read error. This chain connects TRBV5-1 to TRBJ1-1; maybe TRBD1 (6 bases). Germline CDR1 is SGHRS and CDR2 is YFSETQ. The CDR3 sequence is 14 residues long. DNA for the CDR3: TGCGCCAGCAGCTTGGAAGGACAGAACACTAAAGCTTTCTTT. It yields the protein CASSLEGQNTKAFF.

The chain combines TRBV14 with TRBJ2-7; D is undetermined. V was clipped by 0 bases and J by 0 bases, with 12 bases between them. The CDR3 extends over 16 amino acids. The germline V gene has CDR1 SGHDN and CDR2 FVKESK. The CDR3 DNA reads TGTGCCAGCAGCCAAGATAAGGCAGGTCGCTCCTACGAGCAGTACTTC. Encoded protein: CASSQDKAGRSYEQYF.

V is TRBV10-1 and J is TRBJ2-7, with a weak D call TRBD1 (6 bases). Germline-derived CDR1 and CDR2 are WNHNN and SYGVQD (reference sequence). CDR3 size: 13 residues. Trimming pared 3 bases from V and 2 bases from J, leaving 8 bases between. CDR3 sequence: CASSDRGAYEQYF. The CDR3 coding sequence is TGCGCCAGCAGTGACAGGGGAGCCTACGAGCAGTACTTC.

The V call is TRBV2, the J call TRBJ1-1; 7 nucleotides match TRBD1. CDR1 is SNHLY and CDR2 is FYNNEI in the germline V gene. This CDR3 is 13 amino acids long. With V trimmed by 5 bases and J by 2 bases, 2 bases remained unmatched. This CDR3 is CASSRQGNTEAFF. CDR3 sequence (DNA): TGTGCCAGCAGTAGACAGGGAAACACTGAAGCTTTCTTT.

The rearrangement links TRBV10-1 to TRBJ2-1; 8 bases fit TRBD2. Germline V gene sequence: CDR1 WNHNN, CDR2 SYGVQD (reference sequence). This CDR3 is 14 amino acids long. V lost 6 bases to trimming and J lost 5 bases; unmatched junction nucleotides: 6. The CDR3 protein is CASSLAGRDNEQFF. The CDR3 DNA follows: TGCGCCAGCAGCCTAGCGGGTAGGGACAATGAGCAGTTCTTC.

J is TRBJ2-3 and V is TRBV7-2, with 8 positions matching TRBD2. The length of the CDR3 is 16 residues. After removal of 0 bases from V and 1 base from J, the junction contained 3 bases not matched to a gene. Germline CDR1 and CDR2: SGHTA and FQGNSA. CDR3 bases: TGTGCCAGCAGCTTAGCCGTCGGGAGGGGCACAGATACGCAGTATTTT. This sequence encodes CASSLAVGRGTDTQYF.

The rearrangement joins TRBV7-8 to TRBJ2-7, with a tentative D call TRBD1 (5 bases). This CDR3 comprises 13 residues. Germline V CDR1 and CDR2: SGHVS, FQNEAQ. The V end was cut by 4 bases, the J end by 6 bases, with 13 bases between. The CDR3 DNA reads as TGTGCCAGCAGCTCAAATACAGGCGGCGAGCAGTACTTC. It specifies CASSSNTGGEQYF.